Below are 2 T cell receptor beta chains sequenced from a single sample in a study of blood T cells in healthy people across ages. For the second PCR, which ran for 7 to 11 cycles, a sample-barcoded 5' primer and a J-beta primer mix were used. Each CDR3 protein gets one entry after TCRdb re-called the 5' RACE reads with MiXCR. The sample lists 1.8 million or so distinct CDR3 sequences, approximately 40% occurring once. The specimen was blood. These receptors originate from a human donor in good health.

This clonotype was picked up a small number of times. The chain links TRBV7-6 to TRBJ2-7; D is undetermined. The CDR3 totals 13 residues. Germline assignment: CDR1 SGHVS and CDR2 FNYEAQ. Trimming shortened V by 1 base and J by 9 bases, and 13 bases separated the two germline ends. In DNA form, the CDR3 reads TGTGCCAGCAGCTTAGATAGGGAAACTGGGCAGTACTTC. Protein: CASSLDRETGQYF.

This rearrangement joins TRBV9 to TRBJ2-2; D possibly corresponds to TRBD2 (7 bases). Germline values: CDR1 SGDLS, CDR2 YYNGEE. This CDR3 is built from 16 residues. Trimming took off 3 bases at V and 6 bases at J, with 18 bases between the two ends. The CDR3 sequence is CASSATPGGRAGELFF. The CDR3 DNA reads TGTGCCAGCAGCGCTACGCCCGGGGGGCGCGCCGGGGAGCTGTTTTTT.